The 6 T cell receptor beta chains listed next were all sequenced from one sample in a study of blood T cell repertoires in COVID-19. Profiling relied on immunoSEQ multiplex PCR, and the TCRdb table lists in-frame clones only, not all of them. Altogether 150,000 to 200,000 clones are present, roughly nine tenths being singletons, with the ten largest covering approximately 6.7%. Sample: peripheral blood. These receptors all come from a man aged 35 to 55 with acute or convalescent COVID-19.

J is TRBJ2-5 and V is TRBV5-1; no firm D call. Germline V gives CDR1 SGHRS, CDR2 YFSETQ. The length of the CDR3 is 11 residues. Trimming took 2 bases from V and 5 from J, leaving 4 bases between them. CDR3 region: CASSFGETQYF. CDR3 DNA sequence: TGCGCCAGCAGCTTCGGGGAGACCCAGTACTTC.

V gene TRBV10-1 combines with J gene TRBJ2-1, with 10 positions matching TRBD2. The CDR3 runs to 16 residues. J was trimmed by 1 base and V by 4 bases; bases with no gene match: 4. Germline CDR1 WNHNN, CDR2 SYGVQD (reference sequence). The CDR3 region is CASSASGGVSYNEQFF. The CDR3 nucleotides read TGCGCCAGCAGTGCAAGCGGGGGGGTTTCCTACAATGAGCAGTTCTTC.

This clone appeared once. This chain links TRBV5-4 with TRBJ2-7, with TRBD1 matching 7 bases. The CDR3 contains 13 residues. Germline loops: CDR1 SGHNT, CDR2 YYREEE (reference sequence). Trimming took 4 bases from V and 6 from J; bases not matched to a gene: 7. As DNA, the CDR3 is TGTGCCAGCAGCCTACCTGGGACAGTCGAGCAGTACTTC. Amino acids: CASSLPGTVEQYF.

This clone was observed a handful of times. The CDR3 sequence is CASSQIRGSSGNTIYF. CDR3 bases: TGTGCCAGCAGCCAAATAAGGGGGAGCTCTGGAAACACCATATATTTT. The chain couples TRBV4-2 to TRBJ1-3; TRBD1 is a possible D gene (6 bases). V was clipped by 2 bases and J by 0 bases, with 11 bases between them. This CDR3 is built from 16 residues. The V gene's germline CDR1 is LGHNA and CDR2 YNFKEQ.

This chain connects TRBV5-1 to TRBJ1-4, with 10 bases identical to TRBD1. Germline V gene data show CDR1 as SGHRS and CDR2 as YFSETQ. The CDR3 extends over 15 amino acids. J lost 4 bases, V lost 1 base, and 1 base had no gene match. The CDR3 nucleotides are TGCGCCAGCAGCTTGAGGACAGGGGGTAATGAAAAACTGTTTTTT. This gives the protein CASSLRTGGNEKLFF. Variable domain in full (rest from reference TRBV5-1 and TRBJ1-4): KAGVTQTPRYLIKTRGQQVTLSCSPISGHRSVSWYQQTPGQGLQFLFEYFSETQRNKGNFPGRFSGRQFSNSRSEMNVSTLELGDSALYLCASSLRTGGNEKLFFGSGTQLSVL.

This clone was picked up a small number of times. The V gene is TRBV27, the J gene TRBJ1-1; no reliable D call. Deletions cut 2 bases from V and 5 bases from J, with 15 bases between. The CDR3 is made up of 15 amino acids. The germline gives CDR1 MNHEY, CDR2 SMNVEV (reference sequence). Written as DNA, the CDR3 is TGTGCCAGCAGTTTAATTGAGAGGTACCGGACTGAAGCTTTCTTT. Translation gives CASSLIERYRTEAFF.